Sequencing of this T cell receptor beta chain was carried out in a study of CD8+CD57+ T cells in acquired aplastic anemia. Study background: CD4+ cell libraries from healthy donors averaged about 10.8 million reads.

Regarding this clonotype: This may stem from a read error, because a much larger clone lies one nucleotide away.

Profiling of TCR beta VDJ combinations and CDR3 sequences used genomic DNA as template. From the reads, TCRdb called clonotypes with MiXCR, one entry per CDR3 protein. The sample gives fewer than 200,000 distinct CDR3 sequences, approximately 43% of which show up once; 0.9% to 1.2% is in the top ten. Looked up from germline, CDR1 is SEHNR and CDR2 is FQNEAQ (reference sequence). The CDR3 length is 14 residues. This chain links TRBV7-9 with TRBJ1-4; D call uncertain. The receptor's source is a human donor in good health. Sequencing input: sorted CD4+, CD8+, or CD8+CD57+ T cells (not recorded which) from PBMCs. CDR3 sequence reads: CASSLMAGSEKLSF. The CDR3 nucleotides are TGTGCCAGCAGCTTAATGGCGGGGAGTGAAAAACTGTCTTTT.